The 23 T cell receptor beta chains below all came from one sample that was sequenced in a study of T cell repertoires in cytomegalovirus infection. These receptors have no known antigen. TCRdb re-called the reads with MiXCR, one entry per CDR3 protein. The repertoire consists of roughly 500,000 distinct CDR3 sequences, with approximately 42% occurring once and the leading ten covering around 45%. The specimen was cultured PBMCs, collected from culture after CMV antigen stimulation. The receptors originated from a human donor in good health (CMV status not recorded). Some clones in this sample may be carry-over from other donors' samples.

The rearrangement uses TRBV28 and TRBJ2-1; perhaps TRBD1 as D (7 bases). The germline V gene encodes CDR1 MDHEN and CDR2 SYDVKM. Trimming pared 7 bases from V and 2 bases from J, leaving 21 bases between. CDR3 size: 17 residues. As DNA, the CDR3 is TGTGCCAGCATTAACCTCGGAGGGGGCTTAACCTACAATGAGCAGTTCTTC. It is translated as CASINLGGGLTYNEQFF.

For this clonotype: This clone may be a read error of a much larger clone one base away. The CDR3 does not end in the conserved phenylalanine or tryptophan, so this is likely a read error. The rearrangement uses TRBV7-2 and TRBJ2-3, with 14 bases matching TRBD2. The junction had 4 bases not matched to a gene; V was cut back by 5 bases and J by 6 bases. Per germline, CDR1 SGHTA and CDR2 FQGNSA. This CDR3 has 15 residues. CDR3 in amino acids: CASSRGLAGADTQYL. In DNA, the CDR3 is TGTGCCAGCAGCCGGGGACTAGCGGGGGCGGATACGCAGTATCTT.

The rearrangement links TRBV14 to TRBJ1-3; D is ambiguous. CDR1 is SGHDN and CDR2 is FVKESK in the germline V gene. The CDR3 sequence is 13 residues long. Trimming shortened V by 1 base and J by 3 bases, and 4 bases separated the two germline ends. The CDR3 here is CASSQAGGNTIYF. For the CDR3, the DNA is TGTGCCAGCAGCCAAGCGGGTGGAAACACCATATATTTT.

Many counts were recorded for this clonotype. The genes are TRBV7-2 and TRBJ2-7, with a possible D match to TRBD1 (6 bases). Germline CDR1 and CDR2: SGHTA and FQGNSA. The V and J ends lost 1 base and 2 bases respectively, with 12 bases between them. This CDR3 is built from 15 residues. The CDR3 spells CASSLVGHTAYEQYF. In DNA form, the CDR3 reads TGTGCCAGCAGCTTAGTGGGACACACCGCCTACGAGCAGTACTTC.

The V and J genes are TRBV7-2 and TRBJ2-3; D unresolved. V dropped 5 bases and J dropped 2 bases, with 14 bases sitting between them. The CDR3 totals 15 residues. Looked up from germline, CDR1 is SGHTA and CDR2 is FQGNSA. The CDR3 loop is CASSTDPGTTDTQYF. DNA of the CDR3: TGTGCCAGCAGCACGGATCCAGGCACCACAGATACGCAGTATTTT. The complete variable domain, with remaining parts taken from reference TRBV7-2 and TRBJ2-3, reads GAGVSQSPSNKVTEKGKDVELRCDPISGHTALYWYRQSLGQGLEFLIYFQGNSAPDKSGLPSDRFSAERTGGSVSTLTIQRTQQEDSAVYLCASSTDPGTTDTQYFGPGTRLTVL.

The chain carries TRBV20-1 and TRBJ2-7, with 13 bases aligning to TRBD2. Germline V gives CDR1 DFQATT, CDR2 SNEGSKA (reference sequence). The CDR3 totals 14 residues. J was trimmed by 6 bases and V by 1 base; bases with no gene match: 3. The CDR3 protein is CSARGLAGGGEQYF. CDR3 nucleotide sequence: TGCAGTGCTAGAGGACTAGCGGGAGGCGGCGAGCAGTACTTC.

This CDR3 reads CASSLIGQGNEKLFF. The CDR3 nucleotides read TGTGCCAGCAGTTTAATAGGACAGGGGAATGAAAAACTGTTTTTT. This chain connects TRBV28 to TRBJ1-4, with TRBD1 identical over 9 bases. Trimming at V came to 2 bases and at J to 5 bases, leaving 3 bases not matched to a gene. CDR1 is MDHEN, CDR2 SYDVKM, per germline. CDR3 length equals 15 residues. Filled out from reference TRBV28 and TRBJ1-4, the complete variable domain reads DVKVTQSSRYLVKRTGEKVFLECVQDMDHENMFWYRQDPGLGLRLIYFSYDVKMKEKGDIPEGYSVSREKKERFSLILESASTNQTSMYLCASSLIGQGNEKLFFGSGTQLSVL.

The rearrangement links TRBV5-6 to TRBJ1-2; 7 nucleotides match TRBD1. The CDR3 length is 14 residues. Trimming removed 1 base from V and 3 bases from J; junction bases left unmatched: 3. Germline CDR1 is SGHDT and CDR2 is YYEEEE. The CDR3 DNA is TGTGCCAGCAGCTTGTACAGGGGTTACTATGGCTACACCTTC. This gives the protein CASSLYRGYYGYTF.

This clonotype appeared a few times. The gene calls are TRBV4-1 and TRBJ2-7; 10 positions match TRBD1. With 0 bases clipped from V and 3 bases from J, the junction kept 2 bases outside the gene matches. This CDR3 spans 15 amino acids. Germline V CDR1 and CDR2: MGHRA, YSYEKL. The CDR3 here is CASSQDGTGDYEQYF. In DNA, the CDR3 is TGCGCCAGCAGCCAAGATGGGACAGGGGACTACGAGCAGTACTTC.

The rearrangement joins TRBV28 to TRBJ2-2; the D is unclear. The V gene lost 7 bases and the J gene lost 7 bases, with 16 bases spanning the gap. The germline CDR1 and CDR2 sequences are MDHEN and SYDVKM. The length of the CDR3 is 14 residues. CDR3: CASNKRAGFGELFF. The CDR3, as DNA: TGTGCCAGCAACAAGCGTGCTGGTTTCGGGGAGCTGTTTTTT.

The CDR3 DNA is TGTGCCAGCAGTCAGTGGACTAGCGGGAAAAAGGATGAGCAGTTCTTC. Amino acids: CASSQWTSGKKDEQFF. This rearrangement joins TRBV7-9 to TRBJ2-1; 12 positions agree with TRBD2. The CDR3 loop spans 16 amino acids. Germline assignment: CDR1 SEHNR and CDR2 FQNEAQ (reference sequence). Trimming took 6 bases from V and 8 from J; bases not matched to a gene: 11.

The table lists this clonotype with a few counts. The chain uses TRBV6-6 and TRBJ2-7; D gene uncertain. The V gene lost 0 bases and the J gene lost 3 bases, with 3 bases spanning the gap. The germline CDR1 and CDR2 sequences are MNHNY and SVGAGI (reference sequence). CDR3 length: 12 residues. CDR3 protein: CASSYSFYEQYF. The CDR3 nucleotides are TGTGCCAGCAGTTACTCTTTCTACGAGCAGTACTTC.

This clonotype occurred a few times. At one of its ends the junction is not consistent with the germline gene, which may arise from a read error. V and J are TRBV7-9 and TRBJ2-4; D gene ambiguous. The CDR3 totals 13 residues. Germline V gives CDR1 SEHNR, CDR2 FQNEAQ (reference sequence). The CDR3 region has the DNA TGTGCCAGCAGCTTAGATGCATTGGGCAGGCCGGTCTTC. It codes for CASSLDALGRPVF.

V gene TRBV2 combines with J gene TRBJ2-1; D not resolved. CDR1 and CDR2 (germline): SNHLY, FYNNEI. This CDR3 spans 14 amino acids. With 6 bases removed from V and 6 bases from J, the gap between germline ends came to 15 bases. The CDR3 region has the DNA TGTGCCAGCAGCTCCCTCCTAGGTATCAATGAGCAGTTCTTC. Translated: CASSSLLGINEQFF.

This clonotype was recorded many times. The chain uses TRBV7-2 and TRBJ2-2, with D perhaps TRBD1 (6 bases). Germline V gene lookup returns CDR1 SGHTA and CDR2 FQGNSA. Trimming took off 5 bases at V and 4 bases at J, with 14 bases between the two ends. The CDR3 loop spans 15 amino acids. CDR3 nucleotide sequence: TGTGCCAGCAGCCTCAGGGGTTGGGTCACCGGGGAGCTGTTTTTT. As protein: CASSLRGWVTGELFF.

As regards this clonotype: A much more abundant neighbour one base away suggests this may be a read error. The gene calls are TRBV7-2 and TRBJ1-1; TRBD1 is a possible D gene (5 bases). CDR1 and CDR2 (germline): SGHTA, FQGNSA. The CDR3 extends over 14 amino acids. CDR3 bases: TGTGCCAGCGGCTTCGAAGCGACAGTTGCTGAAGCTTTCTTT. Its protein product is CASGFEATVAEAFF.

This clonotype was seen only a few times. The CDR3 DNA reads as TGTGCCAGCAGCCAACAGGGGGGTTCCCACGAGCAGTACTTC. Protein sequence: CASSQQGGSHEQYF. The chain has TRBV7-9 and TRBJ2-7; 8 bases match TRBD1. The CDR3 totals 14 residues. V dropped 5 bases and J dropped 5; count of bases not matched to a gene: 8. CDR1 and CDR2 from the germline V gene are SEHNR and FQNEAQ (reference sequence).

This clonotype was seen a few times. The J gene is TRBJ1-4, the V gene TRBV2; D remains ambiguous. Trimming pared 2 bases from V and 0 bases from J, leaving 13 bases between. Germline values: CDR1 SNHLY, CDR2 FYNNEI. This CDR3 contains 17 residues. The CDR3 loop reads CASSEFTTFATNEKLFF. The DNA for the CDR3 is TGTGCCAGCAGTGAATTTACGACATTCGCAACTAATGAAAAACTGTTTTTT.

This chain links TRBV7-9 with TRBJ1-2, with a weak D call TRBD1 (6 bases). Trimming removed 4 bases at V and 7 bases at J, with 13 bases between. The CDR3 length is 13 residues. Germline V gene sequence: CDR1 SEHNR, CDR2 FQNEAQ (reference sequence). CDR3 protein: CASSSQGAGGYTF. The CDR3 region has the DNA TGTGCCAGCAGCTCACAGGGAGCAGGTGGCTACACCTTC.

The V gene is TRBV5-4, the J gene TRBJ2-7, with 8 bases aligning to TRBD1. J lost 1 base, V lost 1 base, and 10 bases had no gene match. This CDR3 is built from 17 residues. Germline CDR1 is SGHNT and CDR2 is YYREEE (reference sequence). The CDR3 region is CASSLFGQGAGSYEQYF. The DNA of the CDR3 is TGTGCCAGCAGCTTGTTCGGTCAGGGGGCTGGGTCCTACGAGCAGTACTTC.

The chain is built from TRBV6-6 and TRBJ1-1; the D gene is possibly TRBD1 (5 bases). V was shortened by 6 bases and J by 0 bases, with 20 bases between the two germline ends. The V gene's germline CDR1 is MNHNY and CDR2 SVGAGI (reference sequence). There are 17 residues in the CDR3. The CDR3 sequence: CASSRGVGGFLNTEAFF. CDR3 nucleotides: TGTGCCAGCAGCCGAGGGGTGGGGGGATTTTTGAACACTGAAGCTTTCTTT.

The chain combines TRBV7-2 with TRBJ2-7; no definite D call. CDR1 and CDR2 (germline): SGHTA, FQGNSA. This CDR3 contains 12 residues. V was pared by 5 bases and J by 6 bases, with 11 bases between. The CDR3 DNA follows: TGTGCCAGCAGCCGTCGACAAGGCGAGCAGTACTTC. Translated: CASSRRQGEQYF.

In this sample, this clonotype turned up a few times. This chain connects TRBV7-4 to TRBJ2-7; 7 nucleotides match TRBD1. The length of the CDR3 is 14 residues. Germline assignment: CDR1 SGHVT and CDR2 SQSDAQ. With 3 bases clipped from V and 3 bases from J, the junction kept 5 bases outside the gene matches. The CDR3: CASSFKGALYEQYF. As DNA, the CDR3 is TGTGCCAGCAGCTTCAAGGGGGCTCTCTACGAGCAGTACTTC.